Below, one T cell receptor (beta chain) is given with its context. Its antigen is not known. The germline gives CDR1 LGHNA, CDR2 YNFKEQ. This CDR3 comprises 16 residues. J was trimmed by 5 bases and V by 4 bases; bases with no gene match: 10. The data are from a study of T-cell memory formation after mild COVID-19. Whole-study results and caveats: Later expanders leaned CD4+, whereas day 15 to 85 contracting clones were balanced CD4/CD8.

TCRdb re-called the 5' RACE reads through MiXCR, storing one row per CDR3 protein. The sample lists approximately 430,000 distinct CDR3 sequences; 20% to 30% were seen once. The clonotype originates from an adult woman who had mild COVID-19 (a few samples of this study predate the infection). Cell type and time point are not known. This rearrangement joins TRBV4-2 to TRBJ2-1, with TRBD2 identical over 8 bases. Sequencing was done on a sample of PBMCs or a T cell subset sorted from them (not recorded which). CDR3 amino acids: CASSRTGGESNNEQFF. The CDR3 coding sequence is TGTGCCAGCAGCCGAACCGGGGGGGAGTCGAACAATGAGCAGTTCTTC.